A single sample is the source of the 16 T cell receptor beta chains below, sequenced in a study of blood T cell repertoires in COVID-19. Repertoires were generated with immunoSEQ multiplex PCR, while TCRdb's copy carries only in-frame clones and drops some. The profile shows around 180,000 clones, more than 75% of them singletons. The sample consisted of peripheral blood. Receptors originate from a person aged 70 to 85 with COVID-19, enrolled during active disease.

This rearrangement joins TRBV27 to TRBJ1-5; TRBD1 might be the D (5 bases). Trimming took 3 bases from V and 3 from J, leaving 9 bases between them. The CDR3 has 14 amino acids. In germline, CDR1 is MNHEY, CDR2 SMNVEV (reference sequence). The chain's CDR3 is CASSFRGTNQPQHF. CDR3 nucleotides: TGTGCCAGCAGTTTTCGGGGGACCAATCAGCCCCAGCATTTT.

The chain has TRBV28 and TRBJ1-3; TRBD1 is a possible D gene (5 bases). Germline V gene lookup returns CDR1 MDHEN and CDR2 SYDVKM. V was trimmed by 5 bases and J by 0 bases, leaving 23 bases between them. The CDR3 sequence is 19 residues long. CDR3 sequence: CASSPHGGNFIFSGNTIYF. In DNA form, the CDR3 reads TGTGCCAGCAGTCCACACGGGGGTAATTTCATATTCTCTGGAAACACCATATATTTT.

The chain uses TRBV5-4 and TRBJ2-1; maybe TRBD2 (6 bases). Germline V gives CDR1 SGHNT, CDR2 YYREEE (reference sequence). CDR3 size: 15 residues. V shed 2 bases and J shed 7 bases, with 16 bases lying between them. The chain's CDR3 is CASSFPGGGYNEQFF. The CDR3 DNA is TGTGCCAGCAGCTTTCCGGGTGGAGGGTATAATGAGCAGTTCTTC.

The V call is TRBV6-1, the J call TRBJ1-3; D is unresolved. Germline V lookup: CDR1 MNHNS, CDR2 SASEGT. Trimming took 2 bases from V and 9 from J, leaving 8 bases between them. The CDR3 has 12 residues. The CDR3 DNA reads TGTGCCAGCAGTGAATTTAGAACCACCATATATTTT. Its protein is CASSEFRTTIYF.

The CDR3: CASSFKRDGEQYF. The CDR3 nucleotides read TGTGCCAGCAGTTTTAAACGCGATGGCGAGCAGTACTTC. V gene TRBV28 combines with J gene TRBJ2-7; D call uncertain. Trimming removed 3 bases from V and 6 bases from J, with 12 bases in between. This CDR3 has 13 amino acids. Germline-derived CDR1 and CDR2 are MDHEN and SYDVKM.

This chain connects TRBV19 to TRBJ2-4; 9 positions match TRBD1. V shed 3 bases, J shed 7 bases, and the junction held 4 bases outside the gene matches. The CDR3 runs 14 residues. Per germline, CDR1 LNHDA and CDR2 SQIVND (reference sequence). CDR3 loop: CASSIRTGDNIQYF. The CDR3 DNA reads TGTGCCAGTAGTATTAGGACAGGGGATAACATTCAGTACTTC.

The chain combines TRBV25-1 with TRBJ1-1; tentative D call: TRBD1 (5 bases). The V and J ends lost 5 bases and 4 bases respectively, with 17 bases between them. This CDR3 has 15 amino acids. Per the germline V gene, CDR1 is MGHDK and CDR2 is SYGVNS. CDR3 amino acids: CASSPHGGSFTEAFF. The CDR3 DNA follows: TGTGCCAGCAGTCCCCACGGGGGGAGCTTCACTGAAGCTTTCTTT.

The chain employs TRBV20-1 and TRBJ2-7; TRBD2 aligns across 7 bases. The CDR3 has 14 amino acids. Trimming cost V 3 bases and J 6 bases; bases outside gene matches: 11. Germline-derived CDR1 and CDR2 are DFQATT and SNEGSKA (reference sequence). DNA of the CDR3: TGCAGTGCTAGTCGCCGGGACCGCGGGGGCGAGCAGTACTTC. This translates into CSASRRDRGGEQYF.

The chain couples TRBV6-5 to TRBJ1-2; 7 bases align to TRBD1. The CDR3 extends over 16 amino acids. Germline V gives CDR1 MNHEY, CDR2 SVGAGI. J was trimmed by 8 bases and V by 3 bases; bases with no gene match: 15. The CDR3 DNA follows: TGTGCCAGCAGTTATCCTCGGACAGGAGGCTTTAGCGGCTACACCTTC. This encodes CASSYPRTGGFSGYTF.

The gene calls are TRBV28 and TRBJ2-1; TRBD2 aligns across 8 bases. The CDR3 contains 15 residues. V lost 6 bases to trimming and J lost 6 bases; unmatched junction nucleotides: 10. The germline CDR1 and CDR2 sequences are MDHEN and SYDVKM. The CDR3 spells CASRNPGLVINEQFF. Written as DNA, the CDR3 is TGTGCCAGCAGGAACCCGGGACTAGTTATCAATGAGCAGTTCTTC. Variable domain in full (rest from reference TRBV28 and TRBJ2-1): DVKVTQSSRYLVKRTGEKVFLECVQDMDHENMFWYRQDPGLGLRLIYFSYDVKMKEKGDIPEGYSVSREKKERFSLILESASTNQTSMYLCASRNPGLVINEQFFGPGTRLTVL.

The V call is TRBV9, the J call TRBJ2-1; TRBD2 matches 9 bases. V lost 4 bases to trimming and J lost 5 bases; unmatched junction nucleotides: 4. From germline, CDR1 is SGDLS and CDR2 YYNGEE. This CDR3 comprises 14 residues. The CDR3, as DNA: TGTGCCAGCAGCTATGGACTAGCGAACAATGAGCAGTTCTTC. Translation gives CASSYGLANNEQFF.

The rearrangement links TRBV11-2 to TRBJ1-2; 7 bases are a match to TRBD1. The CDR3 covers 14 residues. Germline values: CDR1 SGHAT, CDR2 FQNNGV. With 2 bases clipped from V and 4 bases from J, the junction kept 4 bases outside the gene matches. The CDR3 reads CASSLSGTVYGYTF. CDR3 bases: TGTGCCAGCAGCTTATCCGGGACAGTCTATGGCTACACCTTC.

V usage is TRBV6-2 or TRBV6-3 and J usage is TRBJ2-7, with 7 nucleotides matching TRBD2. CDR1 and CDR2 from the germline V gene are MNHEY and SVGEGT. V lost 2 bases and J lost 5; bases outside the gene matches: 6. The CDR3 is 14 amino acids. CDR3 nucleotides: TGTGCCAGCAGTTACCTCGCGCGGGAGAACGAGCAGTACTTC. This translates into CASSYLARENEQYF.

The rearrangement uses TRBV5-6 and TRBJ1-2; the match to TRBD1 covers 7 bases. Germline trimming cut 4 bases from V and 7 bases from J; bases unmatched to any gene: 7. The CDR3 sequence is 13 residues long. Germline CDR1 is SGHDT and CDR2 is YYEEEE. The CDR3 here is CASSGDRVGGYTF. The CDR3 DNA reads as TGTGCCAGCAGCGGCGACAGGGTTGGTGGCTACACCTTC.

The chain employs TRBV3-1 (or the pseudogene TRBV3-2) and TRBJ1-2; TRBD1 agrees at 7 bases. Germline CDR1 reads LGHDT; CDR2 reads YNNKEL (reference sequence). Trimming removed 4 bases from V and 5 bases from J; junction bases left unmatched: 13. The CDR3 consists of 16 residues. The CDR3 loop is CASSPTWDSLLYGYTF. The CDR3 DNA follows: TGTGCCAGCAGCCCCACCTGGGACAGCCTCCTGTATGGCTACACCTTC.

The chain uses TRBV7-8 and TRBJ1-2; D not certain. The V gene's germline CDR1 is SGHVS and CDR2 FQNEAQ. CDR3 length: 14 residues. V was pared by 5 bases and J by 4 bases, with 14 bases between. The DNA of the CDR3 is TGTGCCAGCAGCCCGGTGAGCGAGATCTATGGCTACACCTTC. Protein product: CASSPVSEIYGYTF.